This T cell receptor (beta chain) originates from a study of beta chain features in type 1 diabetes. Study-wide context: Age and gender were similar between patients and healthy donors, as were cell yields.

Notes on the study in general: cDNA-based sequencing might over-represent cells highly expressing TCR. There was a moderate but significant shortening of TCRB CDR3s in all four CD4+ subsets of Type 1 diabetes patients.

This clone has more than one count but fewer than ten. Its antigen remains unknown. Reverse transcription of all isolated RNA meant that expressed TCRB transcripts were sequenced. Regulatory, naive and central memory T cell samples averaged roughly 3.5 million reads. Clones were read by immunoSEQ multiplex PCR, and TCRdb kept only the in-frame ones, dropping some. The table shows more than 150,000 clones, with roughly an eighth occurring only once. The CDR3 totals 15 residues. With 2 bases clipped from V and 4 bases from J, the junction kept 7 bases outside the gene matches. The germline V gene encodes CDR1 SGHNT and CDR2 YYREEE (reference sequence).

Sequences were obtained from central memory CD4+ T cells from blood. The chain couples TRBV5-4 to TRBJ2-5; 8 nucleotides agree with TRBD1. The sequence was collected from a young woman in good health. CDR3 sequence reads: CASSFQGAKGETQYF. The CDR3 nucleotides read TGTGCCAGCAGCTTCCAGGGGGCAAAGGGAGAGACCCAGTACTTC.